This TCR beta chain appears in the sequencing data of a study of blood T cell repertoires in COVID-19. Trimming cost V 6 bases and J 5 bases, with 16 bases left between them. The CDR3 spans 14 residues. Germline values: CDR1 LNHDA, CDR2 SQIVND (reference sequence). Authors' methods: Scientists estimated how many nucleated cells there were by amplifying reference gene primers. Using immunoSEQ multiplex PCR, the repertoire was profiled, and TCRdb retains in-frame clones only, with some absent. V, J and clone size derive from that table, while D and trimming were established from the DNA sequence. The sample holds about 87,000 clones, approximately 85% seen once.

This TCR came from a woman aged 80 or older with COVID-19, enrolled during active disease. Specimen: peripheral blood. The chain links TRBV19 to TRBJ1-1, with D maybe TRBD1 (5 bases). The CDR3 region has the DNA TGTGCCAGTAGGCTACAGGTGATGGGGACTGAAGCTTTCTTT. It encodes CASRLQVMGTEAFF.